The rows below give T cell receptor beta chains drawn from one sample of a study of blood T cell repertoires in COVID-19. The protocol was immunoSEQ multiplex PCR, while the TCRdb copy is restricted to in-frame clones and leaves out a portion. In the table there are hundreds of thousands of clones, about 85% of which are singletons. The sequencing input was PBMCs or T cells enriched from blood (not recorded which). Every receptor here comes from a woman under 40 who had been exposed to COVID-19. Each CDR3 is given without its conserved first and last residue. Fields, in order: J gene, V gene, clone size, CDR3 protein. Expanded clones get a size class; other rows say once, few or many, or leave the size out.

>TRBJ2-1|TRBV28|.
ASSLSVAGNYNEQF
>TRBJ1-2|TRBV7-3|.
ASSAGTGSGYT
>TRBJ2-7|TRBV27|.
ASSLSSPLQYYEQY
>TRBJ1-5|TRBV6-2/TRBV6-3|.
ASSRQLGQPQH
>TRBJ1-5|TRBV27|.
ASRPGQGNQPQH
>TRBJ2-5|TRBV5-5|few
ASSLGLGLKETQY
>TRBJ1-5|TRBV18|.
ASSPFCVHRDTPIDQPQH
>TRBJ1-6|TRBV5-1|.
ASSPGQPNSPLH
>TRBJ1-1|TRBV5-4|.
ASSPPLAGGLNTEAF
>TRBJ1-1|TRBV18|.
ASSPSSDTEAF
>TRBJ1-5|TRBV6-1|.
ASGDGGGNQPQH
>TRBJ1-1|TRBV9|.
ASSTPSKGVAEAF
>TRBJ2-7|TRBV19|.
ASSRYGGTASSYEQY
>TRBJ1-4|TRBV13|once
ASSSPGQGDEKLF
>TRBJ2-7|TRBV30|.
AWITGGSPFVQY
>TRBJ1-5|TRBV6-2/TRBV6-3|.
ASSKYRTGSSNQPQH
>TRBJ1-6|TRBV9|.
ASSSDPPTSSPLH
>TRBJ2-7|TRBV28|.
ASERASGLYEQY
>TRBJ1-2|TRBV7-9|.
ASRRGTGHRDYGYT
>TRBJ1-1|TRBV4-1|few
ASSLKPDRVWEAF
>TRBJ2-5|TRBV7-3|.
ASSFWSGPRETQY
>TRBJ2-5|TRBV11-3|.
ASSSSGRQETQY
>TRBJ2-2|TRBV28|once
ASSLWTHTGELF
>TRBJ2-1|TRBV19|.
ASSLTGGTSYNEQF
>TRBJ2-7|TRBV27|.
ASLGLGYEQY
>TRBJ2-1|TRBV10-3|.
AISEAQGAYNEQF
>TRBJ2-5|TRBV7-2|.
ASSPFAGTGTQY
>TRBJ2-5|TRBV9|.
ASSVEASGGLGETQY
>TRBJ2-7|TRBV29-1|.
STRQGSYEQY
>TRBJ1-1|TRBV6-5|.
ASLRYGGEATEAF